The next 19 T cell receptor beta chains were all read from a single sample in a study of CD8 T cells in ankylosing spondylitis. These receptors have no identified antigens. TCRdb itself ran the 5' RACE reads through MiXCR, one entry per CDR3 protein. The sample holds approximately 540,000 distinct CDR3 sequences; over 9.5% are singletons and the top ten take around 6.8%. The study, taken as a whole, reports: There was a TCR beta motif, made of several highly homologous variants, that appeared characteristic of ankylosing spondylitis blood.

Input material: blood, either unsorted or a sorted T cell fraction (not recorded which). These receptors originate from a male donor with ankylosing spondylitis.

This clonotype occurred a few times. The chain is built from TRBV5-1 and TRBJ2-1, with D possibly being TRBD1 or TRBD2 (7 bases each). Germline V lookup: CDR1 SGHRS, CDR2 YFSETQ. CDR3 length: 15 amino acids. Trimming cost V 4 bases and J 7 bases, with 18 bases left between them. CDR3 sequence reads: CASSIQGPGGNEQFF. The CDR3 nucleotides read TGCGCCAGCAGCATACAGGGGCCCGGGGGGAATGAGCAGTTCTTC.

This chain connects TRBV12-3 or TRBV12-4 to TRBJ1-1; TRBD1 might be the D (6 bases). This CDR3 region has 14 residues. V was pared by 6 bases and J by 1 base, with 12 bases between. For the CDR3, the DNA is TGTGCCAGCAGCCCGGGACATCCGAACACTGAAGCTTTCTTT. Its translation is CASSPGHPNTEAFF.

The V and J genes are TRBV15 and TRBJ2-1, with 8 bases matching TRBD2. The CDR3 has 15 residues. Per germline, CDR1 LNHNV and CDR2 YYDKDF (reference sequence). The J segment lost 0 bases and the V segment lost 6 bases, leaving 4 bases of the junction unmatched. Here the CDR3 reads CATSPGGSSYNEQFF. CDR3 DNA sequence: TGTGCCACCAGTCCGGGAGGGAGCTCCTACAATGAGCAGTTCTTC.

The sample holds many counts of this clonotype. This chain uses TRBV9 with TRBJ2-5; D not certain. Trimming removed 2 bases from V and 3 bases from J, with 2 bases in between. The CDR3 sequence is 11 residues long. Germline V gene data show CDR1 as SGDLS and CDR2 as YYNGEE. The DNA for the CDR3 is TGTGCCAGCAGCGTTGAAGAGACCCAGTACTTC. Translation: CASSVEETQYF.

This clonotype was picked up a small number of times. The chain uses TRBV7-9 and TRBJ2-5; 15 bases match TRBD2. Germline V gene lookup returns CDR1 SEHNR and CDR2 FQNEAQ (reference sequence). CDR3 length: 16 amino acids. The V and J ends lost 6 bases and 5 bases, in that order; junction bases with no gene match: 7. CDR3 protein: CASRDGTSGRSETQYF. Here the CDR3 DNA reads TGTGCCAGCAGAGACGGGACTAGCGGGAGGAGTGAGACCCAGTACTTC.

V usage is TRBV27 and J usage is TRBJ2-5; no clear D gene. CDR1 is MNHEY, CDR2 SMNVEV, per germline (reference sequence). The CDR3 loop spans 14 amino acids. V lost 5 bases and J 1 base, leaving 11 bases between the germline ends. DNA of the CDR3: TGTGCCAGCAGTCCGTACACGTCCCAAGAGACCCAGTACTTC. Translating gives CASSPYTSQETQYF.

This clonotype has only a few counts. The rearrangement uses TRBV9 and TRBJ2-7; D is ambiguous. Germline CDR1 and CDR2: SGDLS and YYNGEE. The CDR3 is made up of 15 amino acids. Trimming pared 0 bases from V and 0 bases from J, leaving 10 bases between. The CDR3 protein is CASSVALGNSYEQYF. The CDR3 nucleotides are TGTGCCAGCAGCGTAGCCCTGGGGAACTCCTACGAGCAGTACTTC.

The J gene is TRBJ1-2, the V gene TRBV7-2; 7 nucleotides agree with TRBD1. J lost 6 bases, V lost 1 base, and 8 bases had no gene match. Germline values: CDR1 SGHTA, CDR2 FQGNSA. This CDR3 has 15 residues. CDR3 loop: CASSLGFATGNGYTF. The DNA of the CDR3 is TGTGCCAGCAGCTTAGGGTTCGCGACAGGGAATGGCTACACCTTC.

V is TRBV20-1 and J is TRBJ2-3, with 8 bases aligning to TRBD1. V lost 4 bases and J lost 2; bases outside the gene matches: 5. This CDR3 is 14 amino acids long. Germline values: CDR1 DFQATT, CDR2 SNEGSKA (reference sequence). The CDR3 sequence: CSANDRGTTDTQYF. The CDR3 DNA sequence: TGCAGTGCTAATGACAGGGGCACCACAGATACGCAGTATTTT.

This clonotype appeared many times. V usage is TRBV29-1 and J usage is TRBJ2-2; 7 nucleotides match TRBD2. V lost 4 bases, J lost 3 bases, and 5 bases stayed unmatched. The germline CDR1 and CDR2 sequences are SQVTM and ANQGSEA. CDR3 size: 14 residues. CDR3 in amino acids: CSVGSAGDTGELFF. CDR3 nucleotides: TGCAGCGTTGGCTCCGCGGGAGACACCGGGGAGCTGTTTTTT.

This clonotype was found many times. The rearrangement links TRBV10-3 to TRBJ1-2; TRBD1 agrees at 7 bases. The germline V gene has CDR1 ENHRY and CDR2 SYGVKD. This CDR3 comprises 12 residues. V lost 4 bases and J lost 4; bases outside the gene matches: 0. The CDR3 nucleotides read TGTGCCATCAGTGGGGACAGCTATGGCTACACCTTC. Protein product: CAISGDSYGYTF.

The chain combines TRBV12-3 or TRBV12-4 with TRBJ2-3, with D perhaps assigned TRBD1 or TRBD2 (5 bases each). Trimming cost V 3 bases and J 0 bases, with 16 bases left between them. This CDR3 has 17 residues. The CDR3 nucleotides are TGTGCCAGCAGTTTGGGGGTGCTAGCAGCTAGCACAGATACGCAGTATTTT. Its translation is CASSLGVLAASTDTQYF.

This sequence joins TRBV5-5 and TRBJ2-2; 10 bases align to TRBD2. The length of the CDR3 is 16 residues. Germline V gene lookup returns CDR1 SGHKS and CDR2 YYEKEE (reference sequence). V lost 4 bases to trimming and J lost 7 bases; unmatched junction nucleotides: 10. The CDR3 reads CASSPRAGGPVGELFF. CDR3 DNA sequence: TGTGCCAGCAGCCCCCGAGCGGGAGGGCCTGTCGGGGAGCTGTTTTTT.

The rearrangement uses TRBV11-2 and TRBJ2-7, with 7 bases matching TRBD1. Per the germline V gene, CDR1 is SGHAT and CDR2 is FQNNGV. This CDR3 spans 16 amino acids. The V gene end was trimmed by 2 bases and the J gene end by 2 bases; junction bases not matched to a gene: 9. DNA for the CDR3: TGTGCCAGCAGCTTATCAGTCCGGGACAGACCCTACGAGCAGTACGTC. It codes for CASSLSVRDRPYEQYV.

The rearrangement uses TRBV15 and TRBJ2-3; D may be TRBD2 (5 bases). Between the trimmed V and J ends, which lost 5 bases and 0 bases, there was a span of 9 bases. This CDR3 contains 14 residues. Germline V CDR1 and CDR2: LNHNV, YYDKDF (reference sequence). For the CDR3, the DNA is TGTGCCACCAGCCCAGGACTGAGCACAGATACGCAGTATTTT. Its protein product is CATSPGLSTDTQYF.

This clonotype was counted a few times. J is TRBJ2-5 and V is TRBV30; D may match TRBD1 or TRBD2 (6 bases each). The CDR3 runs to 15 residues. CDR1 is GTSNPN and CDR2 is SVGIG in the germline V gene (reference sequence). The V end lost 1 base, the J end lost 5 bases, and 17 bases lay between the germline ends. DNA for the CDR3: TGTGCCTGGAGTGACGGCTACCAGGGGAGGGAGACCCAGTACTTC. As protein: CAWSDGYQGRETQYF.

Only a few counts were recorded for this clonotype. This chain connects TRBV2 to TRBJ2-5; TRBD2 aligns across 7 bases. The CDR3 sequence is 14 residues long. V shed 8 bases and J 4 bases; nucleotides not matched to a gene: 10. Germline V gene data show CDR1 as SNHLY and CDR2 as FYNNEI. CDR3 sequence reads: CASHGGGEGETQYF. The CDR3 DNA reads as TGTGCCAGCCACGGTGGAGGGGAGGGAGAGACCCAGTACTTC.

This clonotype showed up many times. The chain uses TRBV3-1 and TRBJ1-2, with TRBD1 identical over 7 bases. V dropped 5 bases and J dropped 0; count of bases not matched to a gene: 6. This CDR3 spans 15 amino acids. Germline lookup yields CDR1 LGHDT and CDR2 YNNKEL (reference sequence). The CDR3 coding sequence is TGTGCCAGCAGCGATTCCGGGACAGCTAACTATGGCTACACCTTC. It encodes CASSDSGTANYGYTF.

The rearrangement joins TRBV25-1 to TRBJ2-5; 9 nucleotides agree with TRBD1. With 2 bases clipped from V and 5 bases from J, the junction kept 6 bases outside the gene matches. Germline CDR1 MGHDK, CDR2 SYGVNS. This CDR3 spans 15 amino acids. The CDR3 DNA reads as TGTGCCAGCAGTGAAGGGGACAGGGCTTCGGAGACCCAGTACTTC. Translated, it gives CASSEGDRASETQYF.